The 25 T cell receptor beta chains given below trace back to one sample, sequenced in a study of early T cells in non-severe SARS-CoV-2 infection. TCRdb re-derived calls from the 5' RACE reads in MiXCR, one entry per CDR3 protein. The profile shows tens of thousands of distinct CDR3 sequences, 9.5% to 15% of them singletons. Material: whole blood. The receptors stem from an adult who was a healthcare worker with PCR-confirmed SARS-CoV-2 infection or an uninfected control (not recorded which).

V is TRBV5-1 and J is TRBJ2-3, with 8 bases aligning to TRBD1. Germline loops: CDR1 SGHRS, CDR2 YFSETQ. CDR3 size: 16 residues. The junction had 5 bases not matched to a gene; V was cut back by 0 bases and J by 2 bases. Here the CDR3 reads CASSLGLGQDTDTQYF. CDR3 in DNA: TGCGCCAGCAGCTTGGGCTTGGGACAGGACACAGATACGCAGTATTTT.

V and J are TRBV30 and TRBJ2-3; 8 bases are shared with TRBD2. V lost 6 bases, J lost 2 bases, and 7 bases stayed unmatched. The CDR3 runs 14 residues. The germline V gene encodes CDR1 GTSNPN and CDR2 SVGIG (reference sequence). The CDR3 loop is CACPTGGATDTQYF. The CDR3 region has the DNA TGTGCCTGCCCTACGGGGGGGGCCACAGATACGCAGTATTTT. The full variable domain, completed using reference TRBV30 and TRBJ2-3, is SQTIHQWPATLVQPVGSPLSLECTVEGTSNPNLYWYRQAAGRGLQLLFYSVGIGQISSEVPQNLSASRPQDRQFILSSKKLLLSDSGFYLCACPTGGATDTQYFGPGTRLTVL.

This clonotype appeared a few times. The gene calls are TRBV30 and TRBJ2-1, with 12 bases that match TRBD2. The CDR3 length is 17 residues. From germline, CDR1 is GTSNPN and CDR2 SVGIG (reference sequence). Germline trimming cut 3 bases from V and 7 bases from J; bases unmatched to any gene: 13. CDR3 coding DNA: TGTGCCTGGAGCGCTACTCAGACTAGCGGGGGTTGGAATGAGCAGTTCTTC. It codes for CAWSATQTSGGWNEQFF.

Only a few counts were recorded for this clonotype. The V call is TRBV27, the J call TRBJ1-2; 10 bases are shared with TRBD1. Germline V gives CDR1 MNHEY, CDR2 SMNVEV (reference sequence). The CDR3 runs 14 residues. The V and J ends lost 6 bases and 6 bases, in that order; junction bases with no gene match: 7. Here the CDR3 DNA reads TGTGCCAGCAGGACAGGGGGCCTACCCCATGGCTACACCTTC. Protein: CASRTGGLPHGYTF.

The chain couples TRBV18 to TRBJ2-2; maybe TRBD2 (5 bases). Between the trimmed V and J ends, which lost 4 bases and 6 bases, there was a span of 12 bases. The CDR3 extends over 14 amino acids. Germline values: CDR1 KGHSH, CDR2 LQKENI. CDR3 protein: CASSRQEASGELFF. The CDR3 coding sequence is TGTGCCAGCTCACGCCAGGAGGCGTCCGGGGAGCTGTTTTTT.

This clonotype occurred once. This chain's CDR3 is CASMGAVASPLHF. The DNA of the CDR3 is TGTGCCAGCATGGGCGCCGTGGCTTCACCCCTCCACTTT. V and J are TRBV6-5 and TRBJ1-6; D unresolved. V was pared by 7 bases and J by 9 bases, with 13 bases between. CDR1 is MNHEY, CDR2 SVGAGI, per germline. This CDR3 has 13 amino acids.

Of note for this clonotype: This may come from a read error, since a much larger clone is one base off. The gene calls are TRBV7-8 and TRBJ1-2; D not resolved. This CDR3 has 12 residues. CDR1 is SGHVS and CDR2 is FQNEAQ in the germline V gene. In DNA, the CDR3 is TGTGCCGGCAGCTTAGAAGGTTATGGCTACACCTTC. Translating gives CAGSLEGYGYTF.

The CDR3 region has the DNA TGTGCCAGCAACCTGTATAGCGCCGGGGAGCTGTTTTTT. Protein: CASNLYSAGELFF. The chain couples TRBV7-9 to TRBJ2-2, with D perhaps TRBD2 (5 bases). CDR1 and CDR2 (germline): SEHNR, FQNEAQ (reference sequence). This CDR3 comprises 13 residues. Between the trimmed V and J ends, which lost 7 bases and 6 bases, there was a span of 12 bases.

This clonotype was counted between two and nine times. This sequence joins TRBV7-9 and TRBJ2-6; D call uncertain. CDR1 and CDR2 from the germline V gene are SEHNR and FQNEAQ (reference sequence). The CDR3 consists of 13 residues. V dropped 3 bases and J dropped 3 bases, with 3 bases sitting between them. The CDR3 DNA is TGTGCCAGCAGCTTTATTGGGGCCAACGTCCTGACTTTC. Amino acids: CASSFIGANVLTF.

In this sample, this clonotype turned up many times. This rearrangement joins TRBV11-2 to TRBJ1-3; D unresolved. CDR1 is SGHAT and CDR2 is FQNNGV in the germline V gene. Deletions cut 5 bases from V and 0 bases from J, with 8 bases between. The CDR3 covers 14 residues. CDR3 coding DNA: TGTGCCAGCAGCGGACTCAACTCTGGAAACACCATATATTTT. Amino acid sequence: CASSGLNSGNTIYF. The full variable domain, rest sourced from reference TRBV11-2 and TRBJ1-3, is EAGVAQSPRYKIIEKRQSVAFWCNPISGHATLYWYQQILGQGPKLLIQFQNNGVVDDSQLPKDRFSAERLKGVDSTLKIQPAKLEDSAVYLCASSGLNSGNTIYFGEGSWLTVV.

The sample holds a few counts of this clonotype. This chain links TRBV6-6 with TRBJ2-7, with D perhaps TRBD1 or TRBD2 (5 bases each). Germline CDR1 reads MNHNY; CDR2 reads SVGAGI (reference sequence). CDR3 length equals 15 residues. Trimming left V 4 bases short and J 5 bases short, with 18 bases between. The CDR3 bases are TGTGCCAGCAGTTCCACCGGGGCAGGGAAAAACGAGCAGTACTTC. Its translation: CASSSTGAGKNEQYF.

The chain uses TRBV11-3 and TRBJ2-3, with TRBD2 matching 8 bases. Germline CDR1 reads SGHNT; CDR2 reads YENEEA. V dropped 5 bases and J dropped 1; count of bases not matched to a gene: 2. CDR3 length equals 14 residues. The chain's CDR3 is CASSLGRGTDTQYF. CDR3 DNA: TGTGCCAGCAGCCTCGGGAGGGGCACAGATACGCAGTATTTT.

The J gene is TRBJ2-7, the V gene TRBV7-8, with D maybe TRBD1 (6 bases). V was trimmed by 5 bases and J by 4 bases, leaving 24 bases between them. This CDR3 has 17 amino acids. Germline V gene lookup returns CDR1 SGHVS and CDR2 FQNEAQ. The CDR3 protein is CASSVYRETLLRYEQYF. CDR3 DNA: TGTGCCAGCAGCGTCTACAGGGAAACCCTCCTTCGGTACGAGCAGTACTTC.

This clonotype was observed once. A much larger clone sits a single nucleotide away, making a read error possible. The chain has TRBV5-1 and TRBJ1-1; D is undetermined. Germline CDR1 reads SGHRS; CDR2 reads YFSETQ. The CDR3 is 13 residues long. The CDR3 sequence is CASGLPSNTEAFF. CDR3 nucleotides: TGCGCCAGCGGCTTGCCTTCGAACACTGAAGCTTTCTTT.

In this sample, this clonotype turned up many times. The chain recombines TRBV6-4 with TRBJ2-1, with 9 bases identical to TRBD2. From germline, CDR1 is MRHNA and CDR2 SNTAGT. Unmatched junction bases numbered 7, after V lost 6 bases and J lost 7 bases. The CDR3 has 14 amino acids. The CDR3 reads CASRGGGASNEQFF. CDR3 in DNA: TGTGCCAGCAGGGGCGGGGGGGCCTCGAATGAGCAGTTCTTC.

The chain joins TRBV6-2 or TRBV6-3 to TRBJ1-5; TRBD1 matches 9 bases. Germline V CDR1 and CDR2: MNHEY, SVGEGT. V lost 5 bases, J lost 5 bases, and 7 bases stayed unmatched. The CDR3 contains 15 residues. The CDR3 DNA sequence: TGTGCCAGCAGTCCGGGACAGGGTAACTATCAGCCCCAGCATTTT. It is translated as CASSPGQGNYQPQHF.

This chain links TRBV2 with TRBJ1-1, with unresolved D. The CDR3 is 11 residues long. Germline CDR1 is SNHLY and CDR2 is FYNNEI. Trimming took off 8 bases at V and 2 bases at J, with 6 bases between the two ends. The CDR3 nucleotides are TGTGCCAGCCTCCTAAACACTGAAGCTTTCTTT. As protein: CASLLNTEAFF.

The chain recombines TRBV6-7 with TRBJ1-1; 8 nucleotides line up with TRBD1. TRBV6-7 is marked as an open reading frame, function uncertain. The CDR3 runs 14 residues. J lost 5 bases, V lost 5 bases, and 7 bases had no gene match. CDR3 coding DNA: TGTGCCAGCAGTGAAGCGGACAGGGCGACTGAAGCTTTCTTT. This sequence encodes CASSEADRATEAFF.

This clonotype was counted only a few times. The rearrangement links TRBV12-3 or TRBV12-4 to TRBJ2-1; either TRBD1 or TRBD2 may supply D (6 bases each). V was clipped by 3 bases and J by 6 bases, with 18 bases between them. The CDR3 is 16 residues long. The CDR3 sequence: CASSFLKPGASNEQFF. The CDR3 region has the DNA TGTGCCAGCAGTTTTTTGAAGCCGGGGGCCTCCAATGAGCAGTTCTTC.

The table lists this clonotype with many counts. The chain combines TRBV27 with TRBJ1-1, with a tentative D call TRBD1 (6 bases). CDR3 size: 15 residues. V dropped 3 bases and J dropped 1 base, with 12 bases sitting between them. Germline V gene sequence: CDR1 MNHEY, CDR2 SMNVEV (reference sequence). CDR3 nucleotides: TGTGCCAGCAGTTTGGGGGGCTTGGGGAACACTGAAGCTTTCTTT. Protein: CASSLGGLGNTEAFF.

The V and J genes are TRBV27 and TRBJ2-1, with TRBD2 matching 11 bases. The V gene end was trimmed by 4 bases and the J gene end by 6 bases; junction bases not matched to a gene: 5. The length of the CDR3 is 15 residues. CDR1 is MNHEY and CDR2 is SMNVEV in the germline V gene (reference sequence). The chain's CDR3 is CASSSGLAAFNEQFF. The DNA of the CDR3 is TGTGCCAGCAGTTCGGGACTAGCGGCATTCAATGAGCAGTTCTTC.

The CDR3 spells CASSLAGVEYGYTF. In DNA, the CDR3 is TGCGCCAGCAGCTTGGCGGGAGTAGAGTATGGCTACACCTTC. V usage is TRBV5-1 and J usage is TRBJ1-2; D is uncertain. Germline values: CDR1 SGHRS, CDR2 YFSETQ. The V gene lost 0 bases and the J gene lost 5 bases, with 11 bases spanning the gap. There are 14 residues in the CDR3.

The sample holds many counts of this clonotype. The genes are TRBV9 and TRBJ1-2; D gene ambiguous. V was shortened by 0 bases and J by 13 bases, with 7 bases between the two germline ends. From germline, CDR1 is SGDLS and CDR2 YYNGEE. This CDR3 contains 10 residues. The CDR3 region is CASSVEGSTF. In DNA form, the CDR3 reads TGTGCCAGCAGCGTAGAGGGATCCACCTTC. The variable domain in full, completed from reference TRBV9 and TRBJ1-2, reads DSGVTQTPKHLITATGQRVTLRCSPRSGDLSVYWYQQSLDQGLQFLIQYYNGEERAKGNILERFSAQQFPDLHSELNLSSLELGDSALYFCASSVEGSTFGSGTRLTVV.

This clonotype was counted many times. The rearrangement links TRBV7-2 to TRBJ1-2, with 7 bases identical to TRBD1. Germline trimming cut 4 bases from V and 7 bases from J; bases unmatched to any gene: 9. The CDR3 is 14 amino acids. Germline-derived CDR1 and CDR2 are SGHTA and FQGNSA. The CDR3 nucleotides read TGTGCCAGCAGCTCGAGGGGACAGATTGGTGGCTACACCTTC. Protein product: CASSSRGQIGGYTF. The complete variable domain, with remaining parts taken from reference TRBV7-2 and TRBJ1-2, reads GAGVSQSPSNKVTEKGKDVELRCDPISGHTALYWYRQSLGQGLEFLIYFQGNSAPDKSGLPSDRFSAERTGGSVSTLTIQRTQQEDSAVYLCASSSRGQIGGYTFGSGTRLTVV.

The chain recombines TRBV29-1 with TRBJ2-1; 13 nucleotides match TRBD2. The CDR3 covers 22 residues. The ends lost 0 bases at V and 0 bases at J; junction bases unmatched: 17. Germline V lookup: CDR1 SQVTM, CDR2 ANQGSEA. The CDR3: CSVEDILLGTSGVSSSYNEQFF. CDR3 DNA sequence: TGCAGCGTTGAAGATATCTTGCTTGGGACTAGCGGGGTCTCGAGCTCCTACAATGAGCAGTTCTTC.